Included here is one TCR beta chain sequence, with context. Its antigen is not known. This sample was included in a study of cytomegalovirus exposure and HLA in healthy donors. General observations from the study: A previous analysis found most TCR beta V segments productive roughly 87% or roughly 30% of the time.

The PCR had 60 Vbeta and 13 Jbeta primers. Data came from immunoSEQ multiplex PCR; TCRdb stores just in-frame clones and leaves some out. The data hold about 250,000 clones, with about four fifths observed a single time. The V and J ends lost 5 bases and 5 bases, in that order; junction bases with no gene match: 7. Germline V gene data show CDR1 as SGHAT and CDR2 as FQNNGV. The CDR3 runs 16 residues. The sample was PBMCs. J is TRBJ2-1 and V is TRBV11-2; 12 bases agree with TRBD2. The source of this sequence is a girl aged 2-10 years in good health and CMV-seronegative. As DNA, the CDR3 is TGTGCCAGCAGCCCACGACTAGCGGGGGTCCACAATGAGCAGTTCTTC. Translation gives CASSPRLAGVHNEQFF. The whole variable domain, remainder taken from reference TRBV11-2 and TRBJ2-1, is EAGVAQSPRYKIIEKRQSVAFWCNPISGHATLYWYQQILGQGPKLLIQFQNNGVVDDSQLPKDRFSAERLKGVDSTLKIQPAKLEDSAVYLCASSPRLAGVHNEQFFGPGTRLTVL.